These 26 T cell receptor beta chains were sequenced from one sample in a study of identical twins. Using its own MiXCR run on the 5' RACE reads, TCRdb lists one record per CDR3 protein. The table shows some 660,000 distinct CDR3 sequences, with over 8.5% occurring only once. These data were likewise used in another study, on yellow fever vaccine responses in identical twins.

Sequencing used PBMCs. Receptors were obtained from a young woman in good health.

This chain joins TRBV10-3 and TRBJ2-5; D not certain. CDR1 is ENHRY and CDR2 is SYGVKD in the germline V gene. Between the trimmed V and J ends, which lost 4 bases and 4 bases, there was a span of 4 bases. The CDR3 is 11 amino acids. CDR3: CAISVGETQYF. DNA for the CDR3: TGTGCCATCAGTGTCGGAGAGACCCAGTACTTC.

The V gene is TRBV7-9, the J gene TRBJ2-5; D might be TRBD1 (6 bases). CDR3 length: 14 amino acids. The germline CDR1 and CDR2 sequences are SEHNR and FQNEAQ (reference sequence). Trimming pared 5 bases from V and 1 base from J, leaving 11 bases between. This CDR3 is CASSQDRSQETQYF. As DNA, the CDR3 is TGTGCCAGCAGCCAAGACAGGAGCCAAGAGACCCAGTACTTC. The full variable domain, in which reference TRBV7-9 and TRBJ2-5 provide the parts outside the CDR3, is DTGVSQNPRHKITKRGQNVTFRCDPISEHNRLYWYRQTLGQGPEFLTYFQNEAQLEKSRLLSDRFSAERPKGSFSTLEIQRTEQGDSAMYLCASSQDRSQETQYFGPGTRLLVL.

The chain employs TRBV2 and TRBJ2-5; D is possibly TRBD1 (6 bases). CDR3 length: 10 residues. CDR1 SNHLY and CDR2 FYNNEI come from the germline V gene. The V end was cut by 8 bases, the J end by 6 bases, with 7 bases between. This CDR3 reads CASQGKTQYF. In DNA form, the CDR3 reads TGTGCCAGCCAGGGGAAGACCCAGTACTTC.

This clonotype was counted at least ten times. The chain recombines TRBV15 with TRBJ2-2; a possible D gene is TRBD2 (5 bases). This CDR3 spans 18 amino acids. In germline, CDR1 is LNHNV, CDR2 YYDKDF (reference sequence). Trimming stripped 0 bases from V and 0 bases from J, with 14 bases between. The CDR3: CATSRDLFTGTNTGELFF. The CDR3 nucleotides are TGTGCCACCAGCAGAGATTTATTTACCGGGACGAACACCGGGGAGCTGTTTTTT.

This clonotype turned up a few times. The J gene is TRBJ2-3, the V gene TRBV10-3; D perhaps matches TRBD2 (5 bases). CDR1 and CDR2 from the germline V gene are ENHRY and SYGVKD. This CDR3 comprises 14 residues. V was pared by 7 bases and J by 2 bases, with 13 bases between. The CDR3 region is CAIKEDWYTDTQYF. The CDR3 coding sequence is TGTGCCATCAAAGAGGACTGGTACACAGATACGCAGTATTTT.

The rearrangement joins TRBV6-1 to TRBJ1-1, with no clear D. CDR3 length: 14 residues. Germline lookup yields CDR1 MNHNS and CDR2 SASEGT. V dropped 10 bases and J dropped 1 base, with 16 bases sitting between them. The CDR3 region is CATKKGIENTEAFF. The CDR3 DNA reads TGTGCCACTAAAAAAGGGATTGAGAACACTGAAGCTTTCTTT.

The J gene is TRBJ2-2, the V gene TRBV18; the D gene is possibly TRBD1 (6 bases). V lost 0 bases and J lost 4, with 18 bases in between. The CDR3 totals 18 residues. From germline, CDR1 is KGHSH and CDR2 LQKENI. As DNA, the CDR3 is TGTGCCAGCTCACCACCGGACTCCCGGGACAAGATCACCGGGGAGCTGTTTTTT. It encodes CASSPPDSRDKITGELFF.

This clonotype was counted a few times. The chain uses TRBV12-3 or TRBV12-4 and TRBJ2-1, with D unclear. This CDR3 is built from 12 residues. V was clipped by 5 bases and J by 6 bases, with 8 bases between them. CDR3 DNA sequence: TGTGCCAGCAGTCCGAAAACCAATGAGCAGTTCTTC. Translation gives CASSPKTNEQFF.

The rearrangement links TRBV7-6 to TRBJ2-7, with a weak D call TRBD2 (5 bases). V gave up 2 bases and J gave up 1 base, with 12 bases separating them. Germline assignment: CDR1 SGHVS and CDR2 FNYEAQ. The CDR3 loop spans 15 amino acids. CDR3: CASSLSGNPSYEQYF. CDR3 nucleotides: TGTGCCAGCAGCTTATCGGGGAACCCTTCCTACGAGCAGTACTTC.

This clonotype was found a few times. The CDR3 DNA is TGTGCCACTCAACCTGGGTGGGATACGCAGTATTTT. Translation gives CATQPGWDTQYF. The genes are TRBV12-3 or TRBV12-4 and TRBJ2-3; D remains unclear. This CDR3 is built from 12 residues. The V and J ends lost 10 bases and 6 bases respectively, with 14 bases between them.

This clonotype has a handful of counts. The DNA of the CDR3 is TGCAGGGCGGGACTAGCGGCACCCAGCTCCTACAATGAGCAGTTCTTC. It encodes CRAGLAAPSSYNEQFF. V is TRBV20-1 and J is TRBJ2-1, with TRBD2 identical over 11 bases. The CDR3 extends over 16 amino acids. Looked up from germline, CDR1 is DFQATT and CDR2 is SNEGSKA (reference sequence).

The chain is built from TRBV20-1 and TRBJ2-1; no reliable D call. This CDR3 is built from 13 residues. Germline lookup yields CDR1 DFQATT and CDR2 SNEGSKA (reference sequence). Trimming removed 3 bases at V and 2 bases at J, with 8 bases between. CDR3 residues: CSASDSPYNEQFF. CDR3 in DNA: TGCAGTGCTAGCGATTCCCCCTACAATGAGCAGTTCTTC.

This clonotype was picked up many times. The CDR3 region has the DNA TGCAGTGCTAGAATAGAGCCGGAGGCCTACAATGAGCAGTTCTTC. It specifies CSARIEPEAYNEQFF. The chain joins TRBV20-1 to TRBJ2-1, with a possible D match to TRBD2 (5 bases). The CDR3 covers 15 residues. CDR1 and CDR2 from the germline V gene are DFQATT and SNEGSKA (reference sequence). Trimming cost V 2 bases and J 2 bases, with 13 bases left between them.

This rearrangement joins TRBV6-2 or TRBV6-3 to TRBJ1-2; 11 bases match TRBD1. V trimming: 0 bases; J trimming: 0 bases; junction bases outside the gene matches: 15. The germline V gene encodes CDR1 MNHEY and CDR2 SVGEGT. The CDR3 runs 21 residues. The CDR3 reads CASSYSRGAPGQGGANYGYTF. Written as DNA, the CDR3 is TGTGCCAGCAGTTACTCGAGAGGGGCCCCGGGACAGGGGGGAGCTAACTATGGCTACACCTTC.

The rearrangement links TRBV10-3 to TRBJ2-2, with TRBD2 matching over 7 bases. CDR3 length equals 16 residues. Germline CDR1 ENHRY, CDR2 SYGVKD. Germline trimming cut 4 bases from V and 3 bases from J; bases unmatched to any gene: 8. The CDR3 DNA follows: TGTGCCATCAGTGGACAACCACGGGAGGACACCGGGGAGCTGTTTTTT. As protein: CAISGQPREDTGELFF.

The J gene is TRBJ2-7, the V gene TRBV6-2 or TRBV6-3, with D perhaps matching TRBD2 (7 bases). Germline CDR1 and CDR2: MNHEY and SVGEGT. The V end was cut by 7 bases, the J end by 3 bases, with 19 bases between. This CDR3 is built from 15 residues. The CDR3 spells CASTSRGAFRYEQYF. The CDR3 DNA is TGTGCCAGCACCAGCCGGGGGGCTTTCCGCTACGAGCAGTACTTC.

This clonotype was seen many times. This chain uses TRBV12-3 or TRBV12-4 with TRBJ2-7; TRBD2 matches at 14 bases. The CDR3 has 17 amino acids. V lost 5 bases, J lost 1 base, and 7 bases stayed unmatched. The CDR3 region has the DNA TGTGCCAGCAGTCCAGGGACTAGCGGGAGTTGGTCCTACGAGCAGTACTTC. This translates into CASSPGTSGSWSYEQYF.

The chain uses TRBV7-8 and TRBJ2-5; 8 bases are shared with TRBD2. The J segment lost 5 bases and the V segment lost 5 bases, leaving 13 bases of the junction unmatched. The CDR3 consists of 16 residues. CDR1 and CDR2 (germline): SGHVS, FQNEAQ. The CDR3 sequence is CASSQRDPGGGETQYF. The CDR3 DNA sequence: TGTGCCAGCAGCCAACGGGACCCCGGGGGGGGCGAGACCCAGTACTTC.

This sequence joins TRBV29-1 and TRBJ2-3; 10 bases map to TRBD1. The CDR3 is 13 residues long. J gave up 5 bases and V 7 bases, and 6 bases lay outside the gene matches. Germline CDR1 SQVTM, CDR2 ANQGSEA. The chain's CDR3 is CSARTGGQDTQYF. CDR3 in DNA: TGCAGCGCCAGGACAGGGGGGCAAGATACGCAGTATTTT.

This clonotype has only a few counts. The chain recombines TRBV18 with TRBJ2-1, with TRBD2 matching 15 bases. This CDR3 comprises 17 residues. V trimming: 4 bases; J trimming: 4 bases; junction bases outside the gene matches: 5. Germline assignment: CDR1 KGHSH and CDR2 LQKENI. The CDR3 DNA reads as TGTGCCAGCTCACGTGGGACTAGCGGGAGGCTATACAATGAGCAGTTCTTC. Translating gives CASSRGTSGRLYNEQFF.

This chain links TRBV6-1 with TRBJ1-5; 7 positions agree with TRBD1. The V gene's germline CDR1 is MNHNS and CDR2 SASEGT. The CDR3 is 15 amino acids. The trim removed 6 bases at V and 0 bases at J, leaving 5 bases unmatched. In DNA form, the CDR3 reads TGTGCCAGCAGAAGCAGGGGGGATAGCAATCAGCCCCAGCATTTT. Translated: CASRSRGDSNQPQHF.

This clonotype was seen only a few times. The gene calls are TRBV5-1 and TRBJ2-5; the D gene is possibly TRBD2 (6 bases). Looked up from germline, CDR1 is SGHRS and CDR2 is YFSETQ. This CDR3 has 16 residues. Between the trimmed V and J ends, which lost 4 bases and 2 bases, there was a span of 18 bases. The CDR3 region is CASSPRGSQDQETQYF. The DNA for the CDR3 is TGCGCCAGCAGCCCTCGGGGGAGTCAGGATCAAGAGACCCAGTACTTC.

This clonotype has more than one count but fewer than ten. The chain has TRBV28 and TRBJ2-5; either TRBD1 or TRBD2 may supply D (6 bases each). The CDR3 consists of 15 residues. Germline V gene sequence: CDR1 MDHEN, CDR2 SYDVKM. V was clipped by 4 bases and J by 1 base, with 13 bases between them. The CDR3 protein is CASSSSGAGQETQYF. The CDR3 region has the DNA TGTGCCAGCAGTTCCTCGGGGGCTGGCCAAGAGACCCAGTACTTC.

Ten or more counts support this clonotype. This chain uses TRBV5-1 with TRBJ1-3, with 8 bases fitting TRBD1. The V gene's germline CDR1 is SGHRS and CDR2 YFSETQ. The CDR3 covers 16 residues. After removal of 3 bases from V and 2 bases from J, the junction contained 7 bases not matched to a gene. The CDR3 sequence is CASSSTGVWTGNTIYF. The CDR3 DNA sequence: TGCGCCAGCAGCTCGACAGGGGTTTGGACTGGAAACACCATATATTTT.

This clonotype was counted between two and nine times. The V gene is TRBV4-1, the J gene TRBJ2-3; tentatively, D is TRBD1 or TRBD2 (6 bases each). CDR1 is MGHRA, CDR2 YSYEKL, per germline. V gave up 0 bases and J gave up 8 bases, with 12 bases separating them. The CDR3 contains 14 residues. CDR3 amino acids: CASSQDRGGPTQYF. As DNA, the CDR3 is TGCGCCAGCAGCCAAGATCGAGGGGGGCCTACGCAGTATTTT.

The table lists this clonotype with many counts. The gene calls are TRBV12-3 or TRBV12-4 and TRBJ1-5; D is undetermined. The CDR3 covers 11 residues. V was trimmed by 5 bases and J by 5 bases, leaving 4 bases between them. The CDR3 reads CASSIDQPQHF. CDR3 coding DNA: TGTGCCAGCAGTATTGATCAGCCCCAGCATTTT.